Detailed here is one T cell receptor (beta chain). Its antigen remains unidentified. This record belongs to a study of T cell responses to AZD1222 COVID-19 vaccine. Whole-study findings and limits: Reportedly, nearly half of unique spike TCRs recognized epitopes outside B.1.351/B.1.1.7 mutations.

V was pared by 4 bases and J by 6 bases, with 15 bases between. The length of the CDR3 is 15 residues. Germline V gene lookup returns CDR1 LGHDT and CDR2 YNNKEL (reference sequence). Some clones are missing from TCRdb's copy, which holds only in-frame ones; the method was immunoSEQ multiplex PCR. Of around 200,000 clones in the sample, approximately 92% were seen once. The material sequenced was peripheral blood, taken 28 days after the second dose of the MenACWY control vaccine. The chain carries TRBV3-1 (or the pseudogene TRBV3-2) and TRBJ1-4, with D uncertain. This clonotype was obtained from an adult who received the MenACWY meningococcal vaccine as a control. The chain's CDR3 is CASSPPDNFYEKLFF. The CDR3 DNA sequence: TGTGCCAGCAGCCCCCCTGACAACTTTTATGAAAAACTGTTTTTT.